This passage covers 20 T cell receptor beta chains from one sample sequenced in a study of CD8 T cells in ankylosing spondylitis. TCRdb processed the 5' RACE reads anew with MiXCR; each CDR3 protein has one entry. The sample contains some 290,000 distinct CDR3 sequences, roughly 20% of which appear only once. Sequenced material: blood, either unsorted or a sorted T cell fraction (not recorded which). Source of these receptors: a male donor with ankylosing spondylitis or in good health (not recorded which).

A few counts support this clonotype. The genes are TRBV6-5 and TRBJ2-1; 14 bases match TRBD2. V lost 3 bases to trimming and J lost 10 bases; unmatched junction nucleotides: 5. Germline CDR1 reads MNHEY; CDR2 reads SVGAGI. The CDR3 sequence is 15 residues long. The CDR3 loop reads CASSYAGLAGVEQFF. Written as DNA, the CDR3 is TGTGCCAGCAGTTATGCGGGACTAGCGGGAGTGGAGCAGTTCTTC.

The J gene is TRBJ2-5, the V gene TRBV5-1; no definite D call. Germline V gene sequence: CDR1 SGHRS, CDR2 YFSETQ. V lost 4 bases to trimming and J lost 4 bases, with 14 bases between them. The CDR3 spans 14 residues. The CDR3 spells CASSESPTRETQYF. In nucleotides, the CDR3 is TGCGCCAGCAGCGAGAGTCCTACCCGAGAGACCCAGTACTTC.

V usage is TRBV5-5 and J usage is TRBJ2-5; D remains ambiguous. CDR3 length equals 16 residues. CDR1 SGHKS and CDR2 YYEKEE come from the germline V gene (reference sequence). V lost 2 bases and J lost 2, with 16 bases in between. CDR3 bases: TGTGCCAGCAGCTTTCCTAGAATAGACGGGCAAGAGACCCAGTACTTC. It encodes CASSFPRIDGQETQYF.

This clonotype was seen a handful of times. V and J are TRBV6-5 and TRBJ1-4, with TRBD1 identical over 11 bases. V trimming: 0 bases; J trimming: 7 bases; junction bases outside the gene matches: 7. The CDR3 covers 17 residues. The germline V gene has CDR1 MNHEY and CDR2 SVGAGI. The CDR3 nucleotides are TGTGCCAGCAGTTACTCGACCTCCGGGACAGGGGGTGAAAAACTGTTTTTT. Protein: CASSYSTSGTGGEKLFF.

This clonotype showed up just a few times. V and J are TRBV6-1 and TRBJ1-1; maybe TRBD1 (5 bases). In germline, CDR1 is MNHNS, CDR2 SASEGT. Trimming took off 6 bases at V and 7 bases at J, with 21 bases between the two ends. The CDR3 has 15 amino acids. CDR3 loop: CASSEMGSGGYEAFF. As DNA, the CDR3 is TGTGCCAGCAGCGAAATGGGGTCGGGGGGGTATGAAGCTTTCTTT.

With regard to this clonotype: Being one base from a much bigger clone, this may be a read error. The chain links TRBV12-3 or TRBV12-4 to TRBJ1-1; D perhaps matches TRBD1 (6 bases). CDR3 length equals 16 residues. The CDR3 coding sequence is TGTGTCAGCAGTTTAGCCGGGGACATCCCGAACACTGAAGCTTTCTTT. Its translation is CVSSLAGDIPNTEAFF.

V is TRBV5-6 and J is TRBJ2-7; 9 bases line up with TRBD1. The germline gives CDR1 SGHDT, CDR2 YYEEEE. The CDR3 loop spans 12 amino acids. The chain's CDR3 is CASSYTGGQSHV. In DNA, the CDR3 is TGTGCCAGCAGCTATACAGGGGGCCAGAGTCACGTC.

This clonotype was observed a few times. The CDR3 bases are TGCGCCAGCAGCGACAGGGGGCGCGACTATGGCTACACCTTC. Translating it yields CASSDRGRDYGYTF. The chain recombines TRBV5-1 with TRBJ1-2, with 10 bases matching TRBD1. J gave up 3 bases and V 4 bases, and 3 bases lay outside the gene matches. CDR1 SGHRS and CDR2 YFSETQ come from the germline V gene. CDR3 length: 14 residues.

This clonotype was found a few times. The V call is TRBV29-1, the J call TRBJ2-5; D is tentatively TRBD1 or TRBD2 (7 bases each). Looked up from germline, CDR1 is SQVTM and CDR2 is ANQGSEA. The CDR3 extends over 13 amino acids. The V end lost 1 base, the J end lost 5 bases, and 11 bases lay between the germline ends. This CDR3 reads CSVEGQGGETQYF. The CDR3 coding sequence is TGCAGCGTTGAAGGACAGGGAGGGGAGACCCAGTACTTC. The whole variable domain, filled in from reference TRBV29-1 and TRBJ2-5, reads SAVISQKPSRDICQRGTSLTIQCQVDSQVTMMFWYRQQPGQSLTLIATANQGSEATYESGFVIDKFPISRPNLTFSTLTVSNMSPEDSSIYLCSVEGQGGETQYFGPGTRLLVL.

This clonotype was found many times. V usage is TRBV5-1 and J usage is TRBJ1-2; unclear D gene. The CDR3 sequence is 13 residues long. Germline V gives CDR1 SGHRS, CDR2 YFSETQ. Between the trimmed V and J ends, which lost 4 bases and 3 bases, there was a span of 10 bases. Here the CDR3 DNA reads TGCGCCAGCAGCAAACGGACGGACTATGGCTACACCTTC. It is translated as CASSKRTDYGYTF.

This clonotype has just a few counts. The chain's CDR3 is CASSFSGGSFQPQHF. The CDR3 DNA reads TGTGCCAGCAGTTTTTCGGGGGGTTCGTTTCAGCCCCAGCATTTT. The rearrangement uses TRBV27 and TRBJ1-5; D perhaps matches TRBD1 (5 bases). V lost 3 bases and J 6 bases, leaving 15 bases between the germline ends. Looked up from germline, CDR1 is MNHEY and CDR2 is SMNVEV (reference sequence). This CDR3 region has 15 residues.

A few counts support this clonotype. This sequence joins TRBV12-3 or TRBV12-4 and TRBJ1-5; D remains ambiguous. The CDR3 extends over 11 amino acids. Deletions cut 6 bases from V and 11 bases from J, with 11 bases between. CDR3 region: CASSTTGTQHF. DNA of the CDR3: TGTGCCAGCAGCACGACGGGGACCCAGCATTTT.

The gene calls are TRBV11-2 and TRBJ1-2; D ambiguous. This CDR3 is 15 amino acids long. The germline gives CDR1 SGHAT, CDR2 FQNNGV. The V end lost 5 bases, the J end lost 2 bases, and 15 bases lay between the germline ends. The CDR3, as DNA: TGTGCCAGCAGCCTTGACTGGCGGGCAAACTATGGCTACACCTTC. It is translated as CASSLDWRANYGYTF.

This clonotype was seen a handful of times. The V and J genes are TRBV28 and TRBJ1-1; perhaps TRBD1 as D (6 bases). The CDR3 is made up of 13 amino acids. V shed 5 bases and J shed 11 bases, with 18 bases lying between them. Germline lookup yields CDR1 MDHEN and CDR2 SYDVKM. The CDR3 DNA reads TGTGCCAGCAGTCCCCCGGGACTCACAGGGGCTTTCTTT. It translates to CASSPPGLTGAFF.

The gene calls are TRBV7-2 and TRBJ2-3, with D hard to call. The germline V gene has CDR1 SGHTA and CDR2 FQGNSA. Trimming removed 7 bases from V and 4 bases from J, with 15 bases in between. This CDR3 is 14 amino acids long. The CDR3: CASNLAPQADTQYF. CDR3 in DNA: TGTGCCAGCAATTTAGCACCTCAGGCAGATACGCAGTATTTT.

V usage is TRBV5-1 and J usage is TRBJ2-1; TRBD1 agrees at 9 bases. The CDR3 spans 15 residues. V dropped 2 bases and J dropped 6; count of bases not matched to a gene: 6. Germline CDR1 SGHRS, CDR2 YFSETQ. This CDR3 reads CASSFRTGVRNEQFF. The CDR3 DNA reads TGCGCCAGCAGCTTTCGGACAGGGGTACGCAATGAGCAGTTCTTC.

The rearrangement joins TRBV3-1 to TRBJ2-3; D unresolved. CDR3 length: 15 residues. The germline V and J ends were trimmed by 0 bases and 2 bases, with 9 bases remaining between them. Germline V CDR1 and CDR2: LGHDT, YNNKEL (reference sequence). CDR3 loop: CASSQDGALTDTQYF. The DNA for the CDR3 is TGTGCCAGCAGCCAAGACGGAGCGCTCACAGATACGCAGTATTTT.

This clonotype was seen ten or more times. This chain uses TRBV20-1 with TRBJ1-1; the D is unclear. V lost 3 bases and J lost 4, with 12 bases in between. CDR1 is DFQATT and CDR2 is SNEGSKA in the germline V gene (reference sequence). This CDR3 has 13 residues. The CDR3 loop is CSASKVAGTEAFF. In nucleotides, the CDR3 is TGCAGTGCTAGCAAGGTGGCAGGCACTGAAGCTTTCTTT.

The rearrangement links TRBV20-1 to TRBJ2-7, with D perhaps assigned TRBD1 or TRBD2 (5 bases each). Germline lookup yields CDR1 DFQATT and CDR2 SNEGSKA (reference sequence). The V gene lost 5 bases and the J gene lost 5 bases, with 16 bases spanning the gap. The CDR3 has 13 residues. The CDR3 reads CSALKGRLDEQYV. CDR3 bases: TGCAGTGCTCTAAAGGGACGGCTCGACGAGCAGTACGTC.

The chain joins TRBV5-6 to TRBJ1-5; a weak D match, TRBD1 (6 bases). The CDR3 consists of 16 residues. V lost 2 bases to trimming and J lost 0 bases, with 12 bases between them. The germline V gene has CDR1 SGHDT and CDR2 YYEEEE. CDR3 protein: CASSFWTENSNQPQHF. The DNA of the CDR3 is TGTGCCAGCAGCTTCTGGACAGAGAATAGCAATCAGCCCCAGCATTTT. The whole variable domain, remainder taken from reference TRBV5-6 and TRBJ1-5, is DAGVTQSPTHLIKTRGQQVTLRCSPKSGHDTVSWYQQALGQGPQFIFQYYEEEERQRGNFPDRFSGHQFPNYSSELNVNALLLGDSALYLCASSFWTENSNQPQHFGDGTRLSIL.